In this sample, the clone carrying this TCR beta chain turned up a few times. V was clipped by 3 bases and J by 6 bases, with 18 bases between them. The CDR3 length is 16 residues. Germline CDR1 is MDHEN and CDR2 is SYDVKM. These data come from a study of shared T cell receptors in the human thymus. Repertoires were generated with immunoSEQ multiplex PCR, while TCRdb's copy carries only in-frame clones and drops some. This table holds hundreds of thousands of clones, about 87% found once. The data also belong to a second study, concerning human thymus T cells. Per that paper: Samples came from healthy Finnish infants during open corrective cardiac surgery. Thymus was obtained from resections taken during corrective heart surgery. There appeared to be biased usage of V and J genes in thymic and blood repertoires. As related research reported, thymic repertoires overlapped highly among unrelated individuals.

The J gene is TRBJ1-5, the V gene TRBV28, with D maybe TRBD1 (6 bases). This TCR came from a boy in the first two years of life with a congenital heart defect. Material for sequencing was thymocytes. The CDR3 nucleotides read TGTGCCAGCAGTTTCGGGGTGGGGGCAATAACTCAGCCCCAGCATTTT. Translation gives CASSFGVGAITQPQHF.